The 17 T cell receptor beta chains given below trace back to one sample, sequenced in a study of T cells in Graves' hyperthyroidism and ophthalmopathy. TCR beta CDR3 region amplification was performed from RNA transcripts. The HTBI primer set drove a first-round RT-PCR of the TCR CDR3. MiXCR, run by TCRdb on the multiplex PCR reads, gives a single entry per CDR3 protein. Among about 130,000 distinct CDR3 sequences listed, more than 20% were seen once. Sequenced: blood. All receptors come from a woman between 50 and 59 years old with Graves' hyperthyroidism that later progressed to Graves' ophthalmopathy.

This clonotype came up a few times. The germline gene is not matched at one end of the junction; a read error may be the cause. This sequence joins TRBV9 and TRBJ2-2; D gene ambiguous. CDR3 length: 13 amino acids. Germline V gene data show CDR1 as SGDLS and CDR2 as YYNGEE. The CDR3 is CASTVKQTGELFF. The DNA of the CDR3 is TGTGCCAGCACCGTAAAACAGACCGGGGAGCTGTTTTTT.

In its sample, this clonotype was seen a few times. This rearrangement joins TRBV7-2 to TRBJ1-2; 9 bases are a match to TRBD1. This CDR3 contains 16 residues. V trimming: 5 bases; J trimming: 2 bases; junction bases outside the gene matches: 9. CDR1 is SGHTA, CDR2 FQGNSA, per germline. The CDR3 DNA reads TGTGCCAGCAGCGACCGGACAGGGGTTTCAAACTATGGCTACACCTTC. This translates into CASSDRTGVSNYGYTF. Combining the CDR3 with reference TRBV7-2 and TRBJ1-2 gives the whole variable domain GAGVSQSPSNKVTEKGKDVELRCDPISGHTALYWYRQSLGQGLEFLIYFQGNSAPDKSGLPSDRFSAERTGGSVSTLTIQRTQQEDSAVYLCASSDRTGVSNYGYTFGSGTRLTVV.

The table lists this clonotype with many counts. The chain links TRBV7-9 to TRBJ1-1; D not resolved. V was trimmed by 7 bases and J by 4 bases, leaving 16 bases between them. The germline V gene encodes CDR1 SEHNR and CDR2 FQNEAQ (reference sequence). This CDR3 has 14 residues. The CDR3 loop reads CASTHGEVATEAFF. Here the CDR3 DNA reads TGTGCCAGCACCCACGGCGAGGTGGCCACTGAAGCTTTCTTT.

This clonotype was picked up many times. This chain uses TRBV2 with TRBJ1-6; TRBD1 aligns across 9 bases. The CDR3 covers 15 residues. J was trimmed by 6 bases and V by 4 bases; bases with no gene match: 4. Germline V gives CDR1 SNHLY, CDR2 FYNNEI. The CDR3 bases are TGTGCCAGCAGTGTACAGGGGGCGCTTAATTCACCCCTCCACTTT. Its protein is CASSVQGALNSPLHF.

This clonotype occurred many times. The rearrangement links TRBV3-1 to TRBJ2-1; TRBD2 matches 11 bases. Germline trimming cut 6 bases from V and 4 bases from J; bases unmatched to any gene: 5. CDR3 size: 15 residues. Germline V CDR1 and CDR2: LGHDT, YNNKEL (reference sequence). CDR3 nucleotide sequence: TGTGCCAGCAGTCTCGGGACTAGCGGTTACAATGAGCAGTTCTTC. It codes for CASSLGTSGYNEQFF.

The table lists this clonotype with many counts. This rearrangement joins TRBV28 to TRBJ2-7, with 9 nucleotides matching TRBD1. V lost 7 bases and J lost 4; bases outside the gene matches: 11. The germline CDR1 and CDR2 sequences are MDHEN and SYDVKM. The CDR3 consists of 15 residues. CDR3 region: CASNEQGAKRYEQYF. CDR3 bases: TGTGCCAGCAATGAACAGGGGGCTAAAAGGTACGAGCAGTACTTC.

This chain connects TRBV27 to TRBJ2-7, with D tentatively TRBD1 (7 bases). The CDR3 runs 16 residues. Germline V lookup: CDR1 MNHEY, CDR2 SMNVEV (reference sequence). Trimming cost V 5 bases and J 3 bases, with 20 bases left between them. DNA of the CDR3: TGTGCCAGCAGTCAGGTTGGGGGGACAGATGTCTACGAGCAGTACTTC. Its protein product is CASSQVGGTDVYEQYF.

The chain carries TRBV10-3 and TRBJ2-7; D is perhaps TRBD2 (5 bases). CDR3 size: 15 residues. Germline V CDR1 and CDR2: ENHRY, SYGVKD. With 7 bases removed from V and 5 bases from J, the gap between germline ends came to 21 bases. CDR3 region: CAINRIGPSEDEQYF. Written as DNA, the CDR3 is TGTGCCATCAATCGAATAGGACCATCGGAGGACGAGCAGTACTTC.

This sequence joins TRBV20-1 and TRBJ2-7; D not resolved. Trimming left V 4 bases short and J 3 bases short, with 13 bases between. The CDR3 is 13 amino acids. The germline gives CDR1 DFQATT, CDR2 SNEGSKA (reference sequence). CDR3 amino acids: CSAKTPRIYEQYF. DNA of the CDR3: TGCAGTGCTAAGACCCCCCGTATCTACGAGCAGTACTTC.

The gene calls are TRBV2 and TRBJ1-3; D gene unclear. The V and J ends lost 4 bases and 0 bases respectively, with 7 bases between them. Germline lookup yields CDR1 SNHLY and CDR2 FYNNEI. This CDR3 contains 14 residues. CDR3 residues: CASSVHRSGNTIYF. The CDR3 DNA reads TGTGCCAGCAGTGTTCATCGCTCTGGAAACACCATATATTTT.

This clonotype showed up many times. This sequence joins TRBV11-2 and TRBJ2-1, with TRBD1 identical over 10 bases. Losses at the gene ends were 4 bases for V and 9 bases for J; bases not matched to a gene: 9. The length of the CDR3 is 15 residues. Germline lookup yields CDR1 SGHAT and CDR2 FQNNGV. CDR3 in amino acids: CASSSAPGTGAEQFF. In DNA form, the CDR3 reads TGTGCCAGCAGCTCAGCTCCTGGGACAGGGGCTGAGCAGTTCTTC.

This clonotype was detected many times. V gene TRBV9 combines with J gene TRBJ1-2; a possible D gene is TRBD1 (6 bases). The CDR3 spans 16 residues. Per the germline V gene, CDR1 is SGDLS and CDR2 is YYNGEE. V was trimmed by 1 base and J by 4 bases, leaving 17 bases between them. The CDR3 is CASSVSTGGQLYGYTF. DNA for the CDR3: TGTGCCAGCAGCGTAAGTACGGGAGGACAGCTCTATGGCTACACCTTC.

The chain recombines TRBV10-2 with TRBJ2-3, with TRBD1 as a possible D gene (5 bases). Trimming removed 10 bases at V and 0 bases at J, with 14 bases between. Germline lookup yields CDR1 WSHSY and CDR2 SAAADI. This CDR3 has 14 residues. Here the CDR3 DNA reads TGCGCCACCATCAGGGTTCCTAGCACAGATACGCAGTATTTT. It is translated as CATIRVPSTDTQYF.

This clonotype was observed many times. The CDR3 reads CASSPERAGEKLFF. CDR3 in DNA: TGTGCCAGCAGCCCGGAGAGGGCAGGCGAAAAACTGTTTTTT. The chain has TRBV3-1 and TRBJ1-4; no clear D gene. The CDR3 spans 14 residues. Between the trimmed V and J ends, which lost 4 bases and 8 bases, there was a span of 14 bases. Germline V lookup: CDR1 LGHDT, CDR2 YNNKEL (reference sequence).

This clonotype turned up a few times. The chain couples TRBV27 to TRBJ2-1; 11 positions agree with TRBD1. This CDR3 is 18 amino acids long. Unmatched junction bases numbered 16, after V lost 3 bases and J lost 9 bases. Germline lookup yields CDR1 MNHEY and CDR2 SMNVEV (reference sequence). CDR3 sequence reads: CASSLNPSGTGGVFEQFF. The CDR3 DNA reads as TGTGCCAGCAGTTTGAACCCCTCCGGGACAGGGGGTGTATTTGAGCAGTTCTTC.

The CDR3 is CASSLDGGTGSPLHF. The CDR3 DNA sequence: TGTGCCAGCAGCTTAGATGGGGGCACGGGTTCACCCCTCCACTTT. The chain carries TRBV7-9 and TRBJ1-6, with TRBD1 as a possible D gene (6 bases). Germline V gene lookup returns CDR1 SEHNR and CDR2 FQNEAQ (reference sequence). CDR3 length: 15 residues. The V end was cut by 1 base, the J end by 9 bases, with 13 bases between.

The chain links TRBV7-2 to TRBJ1-6; D is undetermined. V was trimmed by 6 bases and J by 9 bases, leaving 12 bases between them. Germline CDR1 and CDR2: SGHTA and FQGNSA. This CDR3 has 13 amino acids. The CDR3 DNA reads TGTGCCAGCAGTTCAGTACTGGGTTCACCCCTCCACTTT. Protein sequence: CASSSVLGSPLHF.